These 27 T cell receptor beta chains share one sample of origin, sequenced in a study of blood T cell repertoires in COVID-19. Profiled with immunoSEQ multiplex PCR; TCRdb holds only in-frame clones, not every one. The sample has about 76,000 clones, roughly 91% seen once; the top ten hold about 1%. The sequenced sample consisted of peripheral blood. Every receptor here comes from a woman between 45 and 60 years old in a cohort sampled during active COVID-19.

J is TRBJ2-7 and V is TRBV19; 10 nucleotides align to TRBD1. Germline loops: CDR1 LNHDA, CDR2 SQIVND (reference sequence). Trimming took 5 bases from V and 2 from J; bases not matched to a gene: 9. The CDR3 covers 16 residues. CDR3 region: CASSGPGQGRPYEQYF. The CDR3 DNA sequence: TGTGCCAGTAGTGGCCCGGGACAGGGGAGACCCTACGAGCAGTACTTC.

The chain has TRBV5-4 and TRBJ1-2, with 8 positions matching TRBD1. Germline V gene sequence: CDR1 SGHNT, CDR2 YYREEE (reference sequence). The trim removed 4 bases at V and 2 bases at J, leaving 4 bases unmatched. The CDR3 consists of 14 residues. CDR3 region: CASSPTGENYGYTF. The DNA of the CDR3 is TGTGCCAGCAGCCCGACAGGGGAAAACTATGGCTACACCTTC.

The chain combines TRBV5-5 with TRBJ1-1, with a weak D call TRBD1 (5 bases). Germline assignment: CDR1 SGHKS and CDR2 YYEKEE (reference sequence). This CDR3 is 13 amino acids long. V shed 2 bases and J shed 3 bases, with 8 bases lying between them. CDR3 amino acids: CASSFGGYTEAFF. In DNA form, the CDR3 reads TGTGCCAGCAGCTTCGGGGGTTACACTGAAGCTTTCTTT.

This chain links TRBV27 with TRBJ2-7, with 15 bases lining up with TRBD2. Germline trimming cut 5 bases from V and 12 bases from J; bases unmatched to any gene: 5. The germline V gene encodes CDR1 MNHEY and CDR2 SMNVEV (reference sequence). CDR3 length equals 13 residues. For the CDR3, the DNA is TGTGCCAGCAGTCCTGGACTAGCGGGAGGGCGGTACTTC. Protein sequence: CASSPGLAGGRYF.

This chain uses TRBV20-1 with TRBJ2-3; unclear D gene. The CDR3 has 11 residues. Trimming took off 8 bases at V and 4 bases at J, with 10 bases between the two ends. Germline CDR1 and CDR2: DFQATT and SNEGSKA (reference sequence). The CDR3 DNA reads TGCAGTTCTTCTACCGCAGATACGCAGTATTTT. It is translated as CSSSTADTQYF.

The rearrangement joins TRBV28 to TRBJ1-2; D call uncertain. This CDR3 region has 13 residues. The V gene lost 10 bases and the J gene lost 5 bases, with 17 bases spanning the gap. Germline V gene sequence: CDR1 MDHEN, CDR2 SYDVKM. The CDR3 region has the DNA TGTGCCACTGAAGTTCGCGCTCGTTATGGCTACACCTTC. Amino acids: CATEVRARYGYTF.

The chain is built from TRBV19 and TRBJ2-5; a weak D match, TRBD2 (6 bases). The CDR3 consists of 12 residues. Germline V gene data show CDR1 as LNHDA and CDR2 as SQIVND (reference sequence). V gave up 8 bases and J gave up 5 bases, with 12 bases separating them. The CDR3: CASRDLGETQYF. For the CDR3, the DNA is TGTGCCAGTCGGGACTTGGGGGAGACCCAGTACTTC.

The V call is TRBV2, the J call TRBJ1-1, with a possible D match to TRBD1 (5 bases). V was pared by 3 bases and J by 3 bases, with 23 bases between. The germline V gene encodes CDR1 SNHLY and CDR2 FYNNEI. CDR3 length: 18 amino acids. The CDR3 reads CASSERMQTRWGDTEAFF. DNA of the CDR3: TGTGCCAGCAGTGAGCGGATGCAGACTCGCTGGGGGGACACTGAAGCTTTCTTT.

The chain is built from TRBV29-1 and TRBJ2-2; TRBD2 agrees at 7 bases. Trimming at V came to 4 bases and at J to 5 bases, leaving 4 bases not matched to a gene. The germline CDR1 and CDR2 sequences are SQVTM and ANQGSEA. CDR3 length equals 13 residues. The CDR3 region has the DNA TGCAGCGTTGTACCGGGAGGTACCGGGGAGCTGTTTTTT. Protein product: CSVVPGGTGELFF.

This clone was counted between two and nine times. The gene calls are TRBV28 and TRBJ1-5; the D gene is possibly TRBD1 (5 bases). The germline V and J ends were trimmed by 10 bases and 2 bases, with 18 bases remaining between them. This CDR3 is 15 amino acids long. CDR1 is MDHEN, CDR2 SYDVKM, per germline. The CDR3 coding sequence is TGTGCCACCCAACCCCAGGGAGGGGGCAATCAGCCCCAGCATTTT. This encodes CATQPQGGGNQPQHF. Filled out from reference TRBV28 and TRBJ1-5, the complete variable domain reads DVKVTQSSRYLVKRTGEKVFLECVQDMDHENMFWYRQDPGLGLRLIYFSYDVKMKEKGDIPEGYSVSREKKERFSLILESASTNQTSMYLCATQPQGGGNQPQHFGDGTRLSIL.

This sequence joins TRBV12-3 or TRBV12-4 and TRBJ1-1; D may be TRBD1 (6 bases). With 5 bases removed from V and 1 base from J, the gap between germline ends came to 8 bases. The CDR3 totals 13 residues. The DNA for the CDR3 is TGTGCCAGCAGTCGGGACACGAACACTGAAGCTTTCTTT. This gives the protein CASSRDTNTEAFF.

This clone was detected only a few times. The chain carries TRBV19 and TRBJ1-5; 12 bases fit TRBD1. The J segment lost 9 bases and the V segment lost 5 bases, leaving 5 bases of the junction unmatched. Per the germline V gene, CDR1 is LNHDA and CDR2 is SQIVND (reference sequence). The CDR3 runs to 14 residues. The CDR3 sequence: CASSDRDRGLPQHF. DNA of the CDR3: TGTGCCAGTAGTGATCGGGACAGGGGGCTGCCCCAGCATTTT.

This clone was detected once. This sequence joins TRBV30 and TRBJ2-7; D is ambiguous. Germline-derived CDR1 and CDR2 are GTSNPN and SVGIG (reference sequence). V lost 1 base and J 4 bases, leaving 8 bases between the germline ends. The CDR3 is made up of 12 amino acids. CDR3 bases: TGTGCCTGGAGTGGTACAGCTTACGAGCAGTACTTC. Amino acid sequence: CAWSGTAYEQYF.

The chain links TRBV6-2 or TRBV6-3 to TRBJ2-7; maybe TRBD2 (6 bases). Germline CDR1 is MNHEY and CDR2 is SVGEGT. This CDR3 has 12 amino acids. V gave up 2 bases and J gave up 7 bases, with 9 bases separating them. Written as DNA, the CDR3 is TGTGCCAGCAGTTACGGGGGGTGGGAGCAGTACTTC. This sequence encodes CASSYGGWEQYF.

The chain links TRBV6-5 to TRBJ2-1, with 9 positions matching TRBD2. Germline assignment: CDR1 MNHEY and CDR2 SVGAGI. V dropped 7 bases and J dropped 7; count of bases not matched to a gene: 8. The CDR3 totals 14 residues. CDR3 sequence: CASIRLADGNEQFF. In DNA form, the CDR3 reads TGTGCCAGCATTAGACTAGCGGATGGGAATGAGCAGTTCTTC.

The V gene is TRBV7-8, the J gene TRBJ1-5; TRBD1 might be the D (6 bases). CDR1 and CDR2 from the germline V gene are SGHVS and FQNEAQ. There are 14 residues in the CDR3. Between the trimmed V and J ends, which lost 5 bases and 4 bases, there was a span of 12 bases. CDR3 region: CASSLQGGNQPQHF. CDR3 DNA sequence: TGTGCCAGCAGCCTACAGGGAGGGAATCAGCCCCAGCATTTT. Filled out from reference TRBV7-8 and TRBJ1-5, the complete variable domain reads GAGVSQSPRYKVAKRGQDVALRCDPISGHVSLFWYQQALGQGPEFLTYFQNEAQLDKSGLPSDRFFAERPEGSVSTLKIQRTQQEDSAVYLCASSLQGGNQPQHFGDGTRLSIL.

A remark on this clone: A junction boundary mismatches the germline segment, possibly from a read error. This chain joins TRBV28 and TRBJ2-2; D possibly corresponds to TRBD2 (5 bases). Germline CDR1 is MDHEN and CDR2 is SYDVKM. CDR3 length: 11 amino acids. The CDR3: CASSDRDRWCF. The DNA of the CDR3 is TGTGCCAGCAGTGATCGGGATCGTTGGTGTTTT.

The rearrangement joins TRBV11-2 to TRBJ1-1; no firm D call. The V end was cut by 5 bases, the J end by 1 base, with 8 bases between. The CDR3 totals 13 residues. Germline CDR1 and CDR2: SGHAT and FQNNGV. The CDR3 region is CASSPDKNTEAFF. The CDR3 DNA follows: TGTGCCAGCAGCCCTGACAAGAACACTGAAGCTTTCTTT.

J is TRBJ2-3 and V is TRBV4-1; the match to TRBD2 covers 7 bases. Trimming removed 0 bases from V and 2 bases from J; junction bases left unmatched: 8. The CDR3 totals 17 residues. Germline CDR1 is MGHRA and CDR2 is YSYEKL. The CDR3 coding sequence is TGCGCCAGCAGCCAAGAAGTTGTGAGCGGGACCACAGATACGCAGTATTTT. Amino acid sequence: CASSQEVVSGTTDTQYF.

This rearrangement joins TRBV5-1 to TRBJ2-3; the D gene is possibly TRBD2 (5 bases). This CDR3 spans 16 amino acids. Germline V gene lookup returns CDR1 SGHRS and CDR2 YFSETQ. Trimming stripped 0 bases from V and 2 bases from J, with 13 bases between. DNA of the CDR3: TGCGCCAGCAGCTTGGGCGGGCTAGCTGACACAGATACGCAGTATTTT. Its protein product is CASSLGGLADTDTQYF.

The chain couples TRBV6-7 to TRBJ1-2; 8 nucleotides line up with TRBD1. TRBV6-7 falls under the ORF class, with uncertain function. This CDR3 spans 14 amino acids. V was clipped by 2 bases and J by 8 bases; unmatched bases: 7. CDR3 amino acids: CASSYPGQGGGYTF. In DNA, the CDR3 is TGTGCCAGCAGTTACCCCGGACAGGGTGGCGGCTACACCTTC.

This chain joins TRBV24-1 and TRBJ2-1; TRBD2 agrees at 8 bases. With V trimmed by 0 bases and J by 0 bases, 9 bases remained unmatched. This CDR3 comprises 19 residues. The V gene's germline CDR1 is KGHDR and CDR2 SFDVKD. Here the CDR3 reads CATSDLKASGLPSYNEQFF. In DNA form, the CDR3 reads TGTGCCACCAGTGATTTGAAAGCTAGCGGGCTACCCTCCTACAATGAGCAGTTCTTC.

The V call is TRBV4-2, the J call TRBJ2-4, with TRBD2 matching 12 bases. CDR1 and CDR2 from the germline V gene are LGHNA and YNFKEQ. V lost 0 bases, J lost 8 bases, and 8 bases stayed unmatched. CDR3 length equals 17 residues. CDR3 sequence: CASSQDSRTSGKHIQYF. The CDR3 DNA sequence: TGTGCCAGCAGCCAAGATTCGAGGACTAGCGGGAAACACATTCAGTACTTC.

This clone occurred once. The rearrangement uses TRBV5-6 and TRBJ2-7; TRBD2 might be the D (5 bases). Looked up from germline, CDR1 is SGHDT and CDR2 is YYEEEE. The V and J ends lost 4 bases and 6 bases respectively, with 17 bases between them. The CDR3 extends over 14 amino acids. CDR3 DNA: TGTGCCAGCAGCGGTGGCGCGGGCTGGAGCGAGCAGTACTTC. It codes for CASSGGAGWSEQYF. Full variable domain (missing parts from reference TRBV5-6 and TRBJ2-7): DAGVTQSPTHLIKTRGQQVTLRCSPKSGHDTVSWYQQALGQGPQFIFQYYEEEERQRGNFPDRFSGHQFPNYSSELNVNALLLGDSALYLCASSGGAGWSEQYFGPGTRLTVT.

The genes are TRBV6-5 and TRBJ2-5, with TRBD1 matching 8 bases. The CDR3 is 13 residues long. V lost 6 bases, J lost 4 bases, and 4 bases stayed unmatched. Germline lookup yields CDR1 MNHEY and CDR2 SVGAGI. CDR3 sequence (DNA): TGTGCCAGCAGCTCCGACAGGGGAGAGACCCAGTACTTC. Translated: CASSSDRGETQYF.

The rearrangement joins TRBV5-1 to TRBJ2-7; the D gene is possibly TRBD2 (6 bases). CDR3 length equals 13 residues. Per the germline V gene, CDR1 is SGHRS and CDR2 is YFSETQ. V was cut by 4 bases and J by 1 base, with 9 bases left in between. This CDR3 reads CASSREDSYEQYF. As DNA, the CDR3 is TGCGCCAGCAGCAGGGAGGATTCCTACGAGCAGTACTTC. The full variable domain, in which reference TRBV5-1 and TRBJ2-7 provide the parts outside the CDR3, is KAGVTQTPRYLIKTRGQQVTLSCSPISGHRSVSWYQQTPGQGLQFLFEYFSETQRNKGNFPGRFSGRQFSNSRSEMNVSTLELGDSALYLCASSREDSYEQYFGPGTRLTVT.

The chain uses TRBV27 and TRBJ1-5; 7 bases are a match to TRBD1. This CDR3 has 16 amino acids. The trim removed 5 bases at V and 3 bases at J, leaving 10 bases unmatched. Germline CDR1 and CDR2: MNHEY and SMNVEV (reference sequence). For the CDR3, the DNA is TGTGCCAGCAGTAGCGCCGCCGGGACAGCCAATCAGCCCCAGCATTTT. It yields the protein CASSSAAGTANQPQHF.